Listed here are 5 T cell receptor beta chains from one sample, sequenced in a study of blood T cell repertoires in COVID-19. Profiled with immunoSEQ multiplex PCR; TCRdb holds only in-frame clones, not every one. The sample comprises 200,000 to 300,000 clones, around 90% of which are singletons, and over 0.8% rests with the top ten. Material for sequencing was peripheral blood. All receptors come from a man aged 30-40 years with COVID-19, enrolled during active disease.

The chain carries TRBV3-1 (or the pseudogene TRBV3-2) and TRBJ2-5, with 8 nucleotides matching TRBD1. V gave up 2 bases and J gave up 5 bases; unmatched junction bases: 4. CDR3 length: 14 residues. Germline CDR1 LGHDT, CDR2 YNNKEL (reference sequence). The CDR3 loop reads CASSQPTGVETQYF. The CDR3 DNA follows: TGTGCCAGCAGCCAACCGACAGGGGTTGAGACCCAGTACTTC.

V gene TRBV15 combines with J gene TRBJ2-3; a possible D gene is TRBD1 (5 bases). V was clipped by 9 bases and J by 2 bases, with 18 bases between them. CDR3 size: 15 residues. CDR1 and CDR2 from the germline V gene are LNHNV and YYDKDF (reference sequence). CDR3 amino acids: CATKNAGFPTDTQYF. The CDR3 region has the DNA TGTGCCACAAAGAATGCAGGGTTTCCCACAGATACGCAGTATTTT.

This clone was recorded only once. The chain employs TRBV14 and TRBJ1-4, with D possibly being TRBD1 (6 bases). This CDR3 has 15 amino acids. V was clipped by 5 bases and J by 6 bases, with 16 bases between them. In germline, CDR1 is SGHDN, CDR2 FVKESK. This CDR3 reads CASSSPDSFHEKLFF. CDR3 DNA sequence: TGTGCCAGCAGCTCCCCGGACAGCTTCCATGAAAAACTGTTTTTT.

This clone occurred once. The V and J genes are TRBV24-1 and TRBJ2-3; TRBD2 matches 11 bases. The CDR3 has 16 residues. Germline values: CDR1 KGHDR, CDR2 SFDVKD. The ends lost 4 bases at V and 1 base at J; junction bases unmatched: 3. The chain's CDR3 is CATSDPTSGGTDTQYF. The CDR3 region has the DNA TGTGCCACCAGTGACCCGACTAGCGGGGGCACAGATACGCAGTATTTT.

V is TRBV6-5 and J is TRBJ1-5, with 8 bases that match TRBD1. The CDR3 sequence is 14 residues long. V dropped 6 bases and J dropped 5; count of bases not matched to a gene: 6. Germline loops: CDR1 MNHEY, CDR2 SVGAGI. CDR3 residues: CASRKQGGDQPQHF. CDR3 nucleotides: TGTGCCAGCAGGAAACAGGGGGGAGATCAGCCCCAGCATTTT.